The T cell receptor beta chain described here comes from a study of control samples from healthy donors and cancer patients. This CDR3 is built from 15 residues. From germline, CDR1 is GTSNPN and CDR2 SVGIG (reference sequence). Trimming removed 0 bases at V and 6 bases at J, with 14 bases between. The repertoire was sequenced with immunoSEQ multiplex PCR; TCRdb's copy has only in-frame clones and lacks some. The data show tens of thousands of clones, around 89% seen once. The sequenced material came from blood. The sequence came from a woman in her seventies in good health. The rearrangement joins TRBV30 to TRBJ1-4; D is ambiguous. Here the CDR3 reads CAWSVGSGRDEKLFF. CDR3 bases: TGTGCCTGGAGTGTAGGGAGCGGCAGAGATGAAAAACTGTTTTTT.